The source of this TCR beta chain is a study of blood T cell repertoires in COVID-19. As originally analysed: The authors estimated nucleated cell counts from reference gene primer amplification. The repertoire was sequenced with immunoSEQ multiplex PCR; TCRdb's copy has only in-frame clones and lacks some. D and trimming come from the DNA, and the V and J calls and clone size come from that table. The sample has approximately 260,000 clones, about nine tenths seen once. Sequencing was done on a sample of peripheral blood. This clonotype was sampled from a man between 45 and 60 years old with acute or convalescent COVID-19.

The CDR3 reads CATSRDPRDNYEQYF. As DNA, the CDR3 is TGTGCCACCAGCAGAGATCCCCGGGACAACTACGAGCAGTACTTC. The chain joins TRBV15 to TRBJ2-7; TRBD1 is a possible D gene (6 bases). The germline V and J ends were trimmed by 0 bases and 3 bases, with 12 bases remaining between them. CDR1 is LNHNV and CDR2 is YYDKDF in the germline V gene (reference sequence). The CDR3 extends over 15 amino acids.